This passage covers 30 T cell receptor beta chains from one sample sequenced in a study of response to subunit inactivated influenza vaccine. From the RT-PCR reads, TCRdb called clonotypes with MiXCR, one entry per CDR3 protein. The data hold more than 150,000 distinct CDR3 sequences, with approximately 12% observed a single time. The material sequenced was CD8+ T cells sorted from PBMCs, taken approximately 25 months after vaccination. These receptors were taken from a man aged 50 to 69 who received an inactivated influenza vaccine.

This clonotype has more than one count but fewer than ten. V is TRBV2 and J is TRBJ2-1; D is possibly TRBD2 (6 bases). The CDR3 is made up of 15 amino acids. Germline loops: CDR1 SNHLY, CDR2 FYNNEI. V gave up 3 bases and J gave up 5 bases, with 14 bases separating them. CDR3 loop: CASSDPGVWHNEQFF. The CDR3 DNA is TGTGCCAGCAGTGATCCGGGGGTTTGGCACAATGAGCAGTTCTTC.

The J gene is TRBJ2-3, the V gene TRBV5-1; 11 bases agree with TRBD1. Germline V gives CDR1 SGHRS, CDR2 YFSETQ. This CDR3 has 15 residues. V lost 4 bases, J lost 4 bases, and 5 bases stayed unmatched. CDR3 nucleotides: TGCGCCAGCAGCCAGGACAGGGGGCGCTCAGATACGCAGTATTTT. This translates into CASSQDRGRSDTQYF.

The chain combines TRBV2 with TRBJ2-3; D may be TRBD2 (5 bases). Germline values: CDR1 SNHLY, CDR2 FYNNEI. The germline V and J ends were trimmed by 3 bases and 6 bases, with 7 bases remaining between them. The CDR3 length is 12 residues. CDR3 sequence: CASSDSGDTQYF. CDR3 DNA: TGTGCCAGCAGTGATTCGGGGGATACGCAGTATTTT. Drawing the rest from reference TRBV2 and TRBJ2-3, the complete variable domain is EPEVTQTPSHQVTQMGQEVILRCVPISNHLYFYWYRQILGQKVEFLVSFYNNEISEKSEIFDDQFSVERPDGSNFTLKIRSTKLEDSAMYFCASSDSGDTQYFGPGTRLTVL.

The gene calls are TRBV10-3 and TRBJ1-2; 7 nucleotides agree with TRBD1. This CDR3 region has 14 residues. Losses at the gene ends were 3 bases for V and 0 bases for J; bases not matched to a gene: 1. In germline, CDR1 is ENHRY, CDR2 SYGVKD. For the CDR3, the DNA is TGTGCCATCAGTGAAGGGGGCTCTAACTATGGCTACACCTTC. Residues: CAISEGGSNYGYTF.

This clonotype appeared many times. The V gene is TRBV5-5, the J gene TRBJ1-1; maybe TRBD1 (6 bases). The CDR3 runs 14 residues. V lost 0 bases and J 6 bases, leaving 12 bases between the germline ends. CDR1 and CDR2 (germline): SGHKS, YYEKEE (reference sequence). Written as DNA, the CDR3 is TGTGCCAGCAGCTTGGGGCGGCAGGGGTCTGAAGCTTTCTTT. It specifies CASSLGRQGSEAFF.

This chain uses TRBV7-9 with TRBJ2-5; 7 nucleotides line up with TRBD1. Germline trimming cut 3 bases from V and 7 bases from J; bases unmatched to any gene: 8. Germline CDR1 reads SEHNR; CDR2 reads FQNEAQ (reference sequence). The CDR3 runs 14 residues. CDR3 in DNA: TGTGCCAGCAGCTTCGAACAGGGGAAAAGGACCCAGTACTTC. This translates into CASSFEQGKRTQYF.

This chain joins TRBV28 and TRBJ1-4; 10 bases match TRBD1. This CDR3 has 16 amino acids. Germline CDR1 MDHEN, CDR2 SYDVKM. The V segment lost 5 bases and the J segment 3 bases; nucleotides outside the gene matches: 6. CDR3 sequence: CASSPTGGQANEKLFF. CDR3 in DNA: TGTGCCAGCAGTCCGACAGGGGGCCAAGCTAATGAAAAACTGTTTTTT.

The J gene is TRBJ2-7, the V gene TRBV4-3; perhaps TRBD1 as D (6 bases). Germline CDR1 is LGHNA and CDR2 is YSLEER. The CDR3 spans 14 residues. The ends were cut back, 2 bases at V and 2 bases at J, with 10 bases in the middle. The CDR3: CASSQTQGPYEQYF. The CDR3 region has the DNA TGCGCCAGCAGCCAAACCCAGGGGCCCTACGAGCAGTACTTC.

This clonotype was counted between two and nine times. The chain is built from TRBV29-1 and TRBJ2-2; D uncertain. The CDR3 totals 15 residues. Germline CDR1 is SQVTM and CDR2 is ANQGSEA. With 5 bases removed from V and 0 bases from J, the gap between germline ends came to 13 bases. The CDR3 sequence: CSVQFARTNTGELFF. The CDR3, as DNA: TGCAGCGTTCAATTTGCGAGAACGAACACCGGGGAGCTGTTTTTT.

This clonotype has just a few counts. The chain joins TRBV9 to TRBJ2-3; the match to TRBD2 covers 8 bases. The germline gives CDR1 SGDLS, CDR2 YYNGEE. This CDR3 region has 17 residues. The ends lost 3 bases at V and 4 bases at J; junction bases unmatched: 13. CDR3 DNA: TGTGCCAGCAGCGCCCTCCTCGCAGCGGGAGCCCCAGATACGCAGTATTTT. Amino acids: CASSALLAAGAPDTQYF.

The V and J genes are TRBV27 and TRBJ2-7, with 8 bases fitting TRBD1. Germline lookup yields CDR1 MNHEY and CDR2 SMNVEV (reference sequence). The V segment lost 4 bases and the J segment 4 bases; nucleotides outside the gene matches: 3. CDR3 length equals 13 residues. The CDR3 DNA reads TGTGCCAGCAGTTATAGACAGGGGTACGAGCAGTACTTC. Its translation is CASSYRQGYEQYF.

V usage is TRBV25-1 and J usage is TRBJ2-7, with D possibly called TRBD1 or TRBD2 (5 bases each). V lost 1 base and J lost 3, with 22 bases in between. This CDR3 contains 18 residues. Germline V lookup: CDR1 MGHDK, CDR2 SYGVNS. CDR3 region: CASSEWGRAATGVYEQYF. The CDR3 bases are TGTGCCAGCAGTGAATGGGGCAGGGCAGCTACCGGGGTCTACGAGCAGTACTTC.

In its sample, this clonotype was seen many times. The CDR3 spells CASSAPPRELRETQYF. Here the CDR3 DNA reads TGTGCCAGCAGCGCCCCTCCGCGGGAGCTGAGAGAGACCCAGTACTTC. The rearrangement uses TRBV7-9 and TRBJ2-5, with TRBD2 matching 7 bases. Germline V gene lookup returns CDR1 SEHNR and CDR2 FQNEAQ (reference sequence). The CDR3 sequence is 16 residues long. V shed 5 bases and J 4 bases; nucleotides not matched to a gene: 13.

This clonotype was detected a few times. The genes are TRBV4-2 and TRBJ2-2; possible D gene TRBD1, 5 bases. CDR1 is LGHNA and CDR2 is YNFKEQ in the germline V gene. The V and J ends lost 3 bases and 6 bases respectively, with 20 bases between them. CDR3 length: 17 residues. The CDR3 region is CASSQTPLQGGSGELFF. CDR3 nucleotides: TGTGCCAGCAGCCAGACGCCGCTGCAGGGTGGTTCCGGGGAGCTGTTTTTT.

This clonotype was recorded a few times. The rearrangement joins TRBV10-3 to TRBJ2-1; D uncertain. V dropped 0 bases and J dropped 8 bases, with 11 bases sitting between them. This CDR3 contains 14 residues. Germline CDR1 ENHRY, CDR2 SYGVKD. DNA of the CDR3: TGTGCCATCAGTGAGTCAGATAGTGCGGATGAGCAGTTCTTC. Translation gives CAISESDSADEQFF.

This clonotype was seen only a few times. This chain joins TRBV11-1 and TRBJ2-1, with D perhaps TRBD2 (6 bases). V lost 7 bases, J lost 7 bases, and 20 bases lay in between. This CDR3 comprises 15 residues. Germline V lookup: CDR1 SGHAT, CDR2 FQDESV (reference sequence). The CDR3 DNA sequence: TGTGCCAGCACCTTGGGGACCTCGGAGGGAAATGAGCAGTTCTTC. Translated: CASTLGTSEGNEQFF. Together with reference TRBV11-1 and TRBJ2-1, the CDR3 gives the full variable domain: EAEVAQSPRYKITEKSQAVAFWCDPISGHATLYWYRQILGQGPELLVQFQDESVVDDSQLPKDRFSAERLKGVDSTLKIQPAELGDSAMYLCASTLGTSEGNEQFFGPGTRLTVL.

CDR3 sequence reads: CASSHLPDRPTPEAFF. The CDR3 DNA sequence: TGTGCCAGCAGCCACCTCCCCGACAGGCCTACCCCTGAAGCTTTCTTT. This sequence joins TRBV3-1 and TRBJ1-1, with D perhaps matching TRBD1 (6 bases). CDR3 length equals 16 residues. Trimming pared 3 bases from V and 6 bases from J, leaving 20 bases between. Germline V CDR1 and CDR2: LGHDT, YNNKEL (reference sequence).

This CDR3 reads CASRGYNYGYTF. CDR3 nucleotide sequence: TGTGCCAGCAGGGGGTATAACTATGGCTACACCTTC. This chain connects TRBV12-3 or TRBV12-4 to TRBJ1-2, with D hard to call. There are 12 residues in the CDR3. Trimming shortened V by 6 bases and J by 1 base, and 6 bases separated the two germline ends.

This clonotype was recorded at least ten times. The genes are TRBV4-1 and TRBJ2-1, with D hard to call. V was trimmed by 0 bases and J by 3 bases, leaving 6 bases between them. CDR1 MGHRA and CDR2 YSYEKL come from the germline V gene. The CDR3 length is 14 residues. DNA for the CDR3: TGCGCCAGCAGCCAAGATTCCAGCTACAATGAGCAGTTCTTC. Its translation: CASSQDSSYNEQFF.

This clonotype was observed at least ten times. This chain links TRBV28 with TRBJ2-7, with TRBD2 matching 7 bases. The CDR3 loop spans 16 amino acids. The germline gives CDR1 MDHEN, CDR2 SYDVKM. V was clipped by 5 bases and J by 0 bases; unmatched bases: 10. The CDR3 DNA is TGTGCCAGCAGTACCGATTCGAGGGAGGGCTCCTACGAGCAGTACTTC. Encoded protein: CASSTDSREGSYEQYF.

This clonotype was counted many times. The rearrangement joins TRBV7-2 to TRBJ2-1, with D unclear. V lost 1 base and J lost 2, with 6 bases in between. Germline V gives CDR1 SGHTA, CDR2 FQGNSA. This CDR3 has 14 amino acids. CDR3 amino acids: CASSLEGAYNEQFF. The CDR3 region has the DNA TGTGCCAGCAGCTTAGAGGGTGCCTACAATGAGCAGTTCTTC.

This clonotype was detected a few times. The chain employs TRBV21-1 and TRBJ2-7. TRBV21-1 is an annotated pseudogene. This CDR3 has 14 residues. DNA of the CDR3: TGTGCCAGCAGCAAAGCCCGGACTGCCTACGAGCAGTACTTC. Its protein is CASSKARTAYEQYF.

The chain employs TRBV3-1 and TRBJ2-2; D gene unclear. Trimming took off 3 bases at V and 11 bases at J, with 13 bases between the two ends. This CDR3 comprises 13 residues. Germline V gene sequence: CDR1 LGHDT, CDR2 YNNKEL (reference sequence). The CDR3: CASSHLPADELFF. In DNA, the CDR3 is TGTGCCAGCAGCCATCTACCGGCGGATGAGCTGTTTTTT.

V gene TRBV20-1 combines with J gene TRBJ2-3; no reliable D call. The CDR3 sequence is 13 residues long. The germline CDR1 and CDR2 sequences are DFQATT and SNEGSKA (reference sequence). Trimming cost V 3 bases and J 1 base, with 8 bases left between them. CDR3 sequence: CSARLLRTDTQYF. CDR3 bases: TGCAGTGCTAGGTTGCTACGCACAGATACGCAGTATTTT.

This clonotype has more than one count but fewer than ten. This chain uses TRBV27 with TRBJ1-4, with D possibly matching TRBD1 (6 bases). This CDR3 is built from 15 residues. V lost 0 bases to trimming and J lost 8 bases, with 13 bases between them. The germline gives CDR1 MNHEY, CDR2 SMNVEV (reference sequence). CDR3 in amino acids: CASSLSTGWGEKLFF. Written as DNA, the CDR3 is TGTGCCAGCAGTTTATCGACAGGATGGGGGGAAAAACTGTTTTTT.

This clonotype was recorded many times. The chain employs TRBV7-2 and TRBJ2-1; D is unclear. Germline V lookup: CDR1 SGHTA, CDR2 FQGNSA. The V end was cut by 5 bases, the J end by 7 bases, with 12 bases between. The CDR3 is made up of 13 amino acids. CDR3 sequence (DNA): TGTGCCAGCAGCCCGTTAAGGTTGAATGAGCAGTTCTTC. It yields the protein CASSPLRLNEQFF. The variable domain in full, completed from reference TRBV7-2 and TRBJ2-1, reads GAGVSQSPSNKVTEKGKDVELRCDPISGHTALYWYRQSLGQGLEFLIYFQGNSAPDKSGLPSDRFSAERTGGSVSTLTIQRTQQEDSAVYLCASSPLRLNEQFFGPGTRLTVL.

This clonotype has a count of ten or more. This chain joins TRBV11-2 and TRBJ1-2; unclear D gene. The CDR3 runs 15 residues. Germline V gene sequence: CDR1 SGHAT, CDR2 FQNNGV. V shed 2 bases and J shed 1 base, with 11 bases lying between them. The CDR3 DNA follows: TGTGCCAGCAGCTTAAATGCAGGAAATAACTATGGCTACACCTTC. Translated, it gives CASSLNAGNNYGYTF. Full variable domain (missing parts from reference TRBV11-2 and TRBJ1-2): EAGVAQSPRYKIIEKRQSVAFWCNPISGHATLYWYQQILGQGPKLLIQFQNNGVVDDSQLPKDRFSAERLKGVDSTLKIQPAKLEDSAVYLCASSLNAGNNYGYTFGSGTRLTVV.

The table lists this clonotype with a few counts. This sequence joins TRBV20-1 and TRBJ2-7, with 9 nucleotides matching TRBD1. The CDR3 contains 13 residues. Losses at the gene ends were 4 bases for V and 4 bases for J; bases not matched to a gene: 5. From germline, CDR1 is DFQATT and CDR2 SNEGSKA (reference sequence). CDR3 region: CSAIQGASYEQYF. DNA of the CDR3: TGCAGTGCTATACAGGGGGCCTCTTACGAGCAGTACTTC.

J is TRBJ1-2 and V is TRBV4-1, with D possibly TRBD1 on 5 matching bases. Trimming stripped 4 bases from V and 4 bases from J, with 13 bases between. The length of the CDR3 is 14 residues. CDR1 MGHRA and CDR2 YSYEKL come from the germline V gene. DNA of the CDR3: TGCGCCAGCAGCCCCGGGGTGGGGGTCTATGGCTACACCTTC. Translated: CASSPGVGVYGYTF.

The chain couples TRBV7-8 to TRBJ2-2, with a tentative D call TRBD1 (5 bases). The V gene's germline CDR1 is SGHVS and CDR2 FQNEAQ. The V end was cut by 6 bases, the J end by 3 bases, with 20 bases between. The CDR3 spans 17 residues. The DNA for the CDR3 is TGTGCCAGCAGTACTGGACCCAGGGCGCAGGACACCGGGGAGCTGTTTTTT. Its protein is CASSTGPRAQDTGELFF.